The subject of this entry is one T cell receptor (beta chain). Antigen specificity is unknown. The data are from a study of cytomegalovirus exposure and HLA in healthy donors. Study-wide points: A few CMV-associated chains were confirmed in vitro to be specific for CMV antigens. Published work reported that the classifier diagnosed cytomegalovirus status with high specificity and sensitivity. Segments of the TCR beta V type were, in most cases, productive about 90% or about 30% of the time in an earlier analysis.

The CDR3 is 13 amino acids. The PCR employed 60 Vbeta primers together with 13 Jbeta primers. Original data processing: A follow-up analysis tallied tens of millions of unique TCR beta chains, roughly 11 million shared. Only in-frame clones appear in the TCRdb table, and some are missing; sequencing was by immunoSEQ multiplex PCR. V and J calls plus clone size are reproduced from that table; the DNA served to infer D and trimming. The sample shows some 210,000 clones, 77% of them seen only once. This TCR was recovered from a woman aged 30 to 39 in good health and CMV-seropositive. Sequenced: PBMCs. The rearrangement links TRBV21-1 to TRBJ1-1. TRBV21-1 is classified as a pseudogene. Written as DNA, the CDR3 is TGTGCCATGGAAGGGCAGGAGGACACTGAAGCTTTCTTT. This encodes CAMEGQEDTEAFF.